This TCR beta chain was retrieved from a study of T-cell reconstitution after alpha-beta-depleted transplantation in children. As it was prepared, the TCRbeta library received unique molecular identifiers. In TCRdb, the PCR reads were re-called with MiXCR into one record per CDR3 protein. The data contain more than 250,000 distinct CDR3 sequences, about a tenth of them singletons. This clonotype has more than one count but fewer than ten. With 4 bases removed from V and 5 bases from J, the gap between germline ends came to 12 bases. Germline V gives CDR1 SGHRS, CDR2 YFSETQ. The CDR3 spans 13 residues.

This sequence joins TRBV5-1 and TRBJ1-1; D possibly corresponds to TRBD1 (6 bases). The source of this sequence is a human donor who donated a stem cell graft to a child with SCID. Sequencing used PBMCs from the stem cell graft donor, obtained from the stem cell graft. The CDR3 DNA sequence: TGCGCCAGCAGCCCAGGGACAACAACTGAAGCTTTCTTT. This codes for CASSPGTTTEAFF.